Each of the 25 T cell receptor beta chains below was sequenced from the same sample in a study of shared clonotypes between healthy human individuals. Sequencing was performed with immunoSEQ multiplex PCR; in TCRdb, only in-frame clones are kept and a portion is missing. The sample holds fewer than 1.6 million clones, about 98.5% seen once. The sequencing input was naive CD4+ T cells sorted from blood. Documented subset: CD45RA+ positively selected. The receptor set was obtained from a man aged 30 to 39 in good health.

V and J are TRBV27 and TRBJ2-5, with TRBD1 identical over 8 bases. This CDR3 contains 15 residues. J was trimmed by 5 bases and V by 6 bases; bases with no gene match: 11. Looked up from germline, CDR1 is MNHEY and CDR2 is SMNVEV (reference sequence). The DNA of the CDR3 is TGTGCCAGCAGCCCTAGGACAGGGATGATGGAGACCCAGTACTTC. It specifies CASSPRTGMMETQYF.

J is TRBJ2-7 and V is TRBV7-3; D possibly corresponds to TRBD2 (5 bases). Per germline, CDR1 SGHTA and CDR2 FQGTGA. V lost 4 bases to trimming and J lost 3 bases, with 13 bases between them. CDR3 length: 14 residues. This CDR3 reads CASSSRPGNYEQYF. In DNA form, the CDR3 reads TGTGCCAGCAGCTCGCGCCCGGGAAACTACGAGCAGTACTTC.

The chain links TRBV28 to TRBJ2-5; TRBD2 is a possible D gene (6 bases). The CDR3 covers 14 residues. The germline gives CDR1 MDHEN, CDR2 SYDVKM. V lost 2 bases to trimming and J lost 5 bases, with 12 bases between them. DNA for the CDR3: TGTGCCAGCAGTTTAGAGGTCCGGGGGGAGACCCAGTACTTC. Protein sequence: CASSLEVRGETQYF.

This chain connects TRBV19 to TRBJ2-3, with TRBD2 matching 13 bases. CDR3 size: 15 residues. V trimming: 5 bases; J trimming: 4 bases; junction bases outside the gene matches: 3. Germline CDR1 LNHDA, CDR2 SQIVND (reference sequence). This CDR3 reads CASSPLAGGSDTQYF. The DNA of the CDR3 is TGTGCCAGTAGTCCACTAGCGGGAGGGTCAGATACGCAGTATTTT. The whole variable domain, filled in from reference TRBV19 and TRBJ2-3, reads DGGITQSPKYLFRKEGQNVTLSCEQNLNHDAMYWYRQDPGQGLRLIYYSQIVNDFQKGDIAEGYSVSREKKESFPLTVTSAQKNPTAFYLCASSPLAGGSDTQYFGPGTRLTVL.

The chain carries TRBV28 and TRBJ2-1; 9 bases fit TRBD2. CDR1 is MDHEN, CDR2 SYDVKM, per germline. The V and J ends lost 3 bases and 7 bases, in that order; junction bases with no gene match: 10. The CDR3 has 16 amino acids. CDR3 in amino acids: CASSFSRGRAVNEQFF. The CDR3 nucleotides read TGTGCCAGCAGTTTTTCACGCGGGAGGGCCGTGAATGAGCAGTTCTTC.

This CDR3 reads CASAAGLNTEAFF. Here the CDR3 DNA reads TGTGCCAGCGCGGCAGGCCTGAACACTGAAGCTTTCTTT. V is TRBV5-5 and J is TRBJ1-1; unclear D gene. CDR3 length equals 13 residues. V lost 7 bases, J lost 0 bases, and 10 bases lay in between. Germline CDR1 SGHKS, CDR2 YYEKEE (reference sequence).

The chain has TRBV7-2 and TRBJ2-1; 9 nucleotides align to TRBD2. Germline CDR1 is SGHTA and CDR2 is FQGNSA. V shed 4 bases and J 9 bases; nucleotides not matched to a gene: 13. The CDR3 is 16 residues long. The CDR3 DNA is TGTGCCAGCAGCTCCTCAGGGGGACTAGCCGGTGGTGAGCAGTTCTTC. This translates into CASSSSGGLAGGEQFF.

Points on this clone: Other nucleotide sequences in the sample specify the same CDR3. The chain couples TRBV20-1 to TRBJ2-2, with D hard to call. Germline lookup yields CDR1 DFQATT and CDR2 SNEGSKA (reference sequence). CDR3 length equals 11 residues. The V gene lost 2 bases and the J gene lost 5 bases, with 3 bases spanning the gap. CDR3 in DNA: TGCAGTGCTAGACGTACCGGGGAGCTGTTTTTT. It is translated as CSARRTGELFF.

The chain carries TRBV28 and TRBJ2-5, with TRBD2 as a possible D gene (5 bases). Germline assignment: CDR1 MDHEN and CDR2 SYDVKM. Trimming took 3 bases from V and 5 from J, leaving 10 bases between them. This CDR3 spans 13 amino acids. The CDR3 nucleotides are TGTGCCAGCAGTTTTGGTGGGGAGGAGACCCAGTACTTC. It encodes CASSFGGEETQYF.

The rearrangement uses TRBV5-1 and TRBJ2-7; D is ambiguous. V was cut by 4 bases and J by 3 bases, with 11 bases left in between. The CDR3 spans 13 residues. Germline V CDR1 and CDR2: SGHRS, YFSETQ. CDR3 nucleotide sequence: TGCGCCAGCAGCGAACCTTCCCTCTACGAGCAGTACTTC. This encodes CASSEPSLYEQYF.

The CDR3 loop reads CAIQFGTDNYGYTF. The CDR3 DNA follows: TGTGCCATACAATTCGGGACAGATAACTATGGCTACACCTTC. This chain connects TRBV28 to TRBJ1-2; TRBD1 matches at 7 bases. Germline trimming cut 10 bases from V and 1 base from J; bases unmatched to any gene: 9. From germline, CDR1 is MDHEN and CDR2 SYDVKM. The length of the CDR3 is 14 residues.

This chain joins TRBV15 and TRBJ2-5, with D hard to call. The CDR3 has 14 residues. Trimming cost V 0 bases and J 4 bases, with 9 bases left between them. Germline CDR1 and CDR2: LNHNV and YYDKDF (reference sequence). In DNA, the CDR3 is TGTGCCACCAGCAGAGACAGAACCCCAGAGACCCAGTACTTC. Translating gives CATSRDRTPETQYF. Supplemented by reference TRBV15 and TRBJ2-5, the full variable domain reads DAMVIQNPRYQVTQFGKPVTLSCSQTLNHNVMYWYQQKSSQAPKLLFHYYDKDFNNEADTPDNFQSRRPNTSFCFLDIRSPGLGDTAMYLCATSRDRTPETQYFGPGTRLLVL.

The genes are TRBV7-2 and TRBJ2-6; maybe TRBD2 (6 bases). The CDR3 length is 16 residues. V lost 2 bases to trimming and J lost 0 bases, with 8 bases between them. In germline, CDR1 is SGHTA, CDR2 FQGNSA. CDR3 sequence reads: CASSLFGGSGANVLTF. The CDR3 region has the DNA TGTGCCAGCAGCTTATTCGGGGGCTCTGGGGCCAACGTCCTGACTTTC.

The genes are TRBV7-3 and TRBJ2-5; 12 nucleotides match TRBD1. This CDR3 has 16 amino acids. With V trimmed by 2 bases and J by 5 bases, 6 bases remained unmatched. Germline CDR1 and CDR2: SGHTA and FQGTGA. The CDR3 spells CASSLWGQGAGETQYF. The CDR3 nucleotides are TGTGCCAGCAGCTTATGGGGACAGGGGGCCGGCGAGACCCAGTACTTC.

The chain combines TRBV5-1 with TRBJ2-3; D is perhaps TRBD1 (6 bases). CDR1 and CDR2 (germline): SGHRS, YFSETQ. The CDR3 spans 13 residues. V lost 7 bases and J lost 0, with 9 bases in between. CDR3 amino acids: CASRQDSTDTQYF. The CDR3, as DNA: TGCGCCAGCCGACAGGACAGCACAGATACGCAGTATTTT.

This sequence joins TRBV28 and TRBJ2-7; 13 positions match TRBD2. With 2 bases clipped from V and 3 bases from J, the junction kept 4 bases outside the gene matches. CDR1 MDHEN and CDR2 SYDVKM come from the germline V gene. The CDR3 has 16 amino acids. The CDR3 DNA sequence: TGTGCCAGCAGTTTACCCGGGACTAGCGGGATCTACGAGCAGTACTTC. This sequence encodes CASSLPGTSGIYEQYF.

The V gene is TRBV6-1, the J gene TRBJ2-7; D is undetermined. Germline V gives CDR1 MNHNS, CDR2 SASEGT. V gave up 4 bases and J gave up 0 bases, with 10 bases separating them. The CDR3 is made up of 14 amino acids. CDR3 sequence (DNA): TGTGCCAGCAGTGCTGGGCCACGCTCCTACGAGCAGTACTTC. It codes for CASSAGPRSYEQYF.

The rearrangement links TRBV6-4 to TRBJ2-3; unclear D gene. V was shortened by 0 bases and J by 2 bases, with 9 bases between the two germline ends. This CDR3 has 15 amino acids. Germline-derived CDR1 and CDR2 are MRHNA and SNTAGT. CDR3 amino acids: CASSDSWSHTDTQYF. CDR3 coding DNA: TGTGCCAGCAGTGACTCATGGTCCCACACAGATACGCAGTATTTT.

The chain carries TRBV6-6 and TRBJ2-3; a weak D match, TRBD2 (5 bases). This CDR3 is built from 13 residues. The V end was cut by 2 bases, the J end by 5 bases, with 8 bases between. The germline V gene has CDR1 MNHNY and CDR2 SVGAGI (reference sequence). DNA of the CDR3: TGTGCCAGCAGTTACATCGGGGAAGATACGCAGTATTTT. This sequence encodes CASSYIGEDTQYF.

The chain links TRBV11-3 to TRBJ2-1; D unclear. Germline CDR1 is SGHNT and CDR2 is YENEEA. CDR3 size: 12 residues. V shed 3 bases and J shed 7 bases, with 7 bases lying between them. CDR3 DNA sequence: TGTGCCAGCAGCTTCGTAAAGAATGAGCAGTTCTTC. As protein: CASSFVKNEQFF.

This clone was found a few times. The J gene is TRBJ1-5, the V gene TRBV7-9; TRBD1 is a possible D gene (5 bases). The CDR3 has 16 residues. The germline V gene encodes CDR1 SEHNR and CDR2 FQNEAQ (reference sequence). V was pared by 4 bases and J by 2 bases, with 15 bases between. The CDR3: CASSSWAGGGNQPQHF. The CDR3 DNA reads as TGTGCCAGCAGCTCTTGGGCCGGGGGGGGCAATCAGCCCCAGCATTTT.

This clone was counted once. The V call is TRBV18, the J call TRBJ2-1, with D unresolved. Germline values: CDR1 KGHSH, CDR2 LQKENI. The CDR3 runs 14 residues. V gave up 2 bases and J gave up 5 bases, with 10 bases separating them. CDR3 coding DNA: TGTGCCAGCTCACCATCGTACAAAGACAATGAGCAGTTCTTC. Translating gives CASSPSYKDNEQFF.

The rearrangement uses TRBV18 and TRBJ1-1; 10 bases match TRBD1. CDR3 length: 13 residues. The ends lost 10 bases at V and 5 bases at J; junction bases unmatched: 7. Germline assignment: CDR1 KGHSH and CDR2 LQKENI. Here the CDR3 reads CATTGGQGTEAFF. The CDR3 DNA is TGTGCCACGACGGGGGGACAGGGGACTGAAGCTTTCTTT.

The genes are TRBV5-4 and TRBJ1-2, with D tentatively TRBD1 (5 bases). Germline values: CDR1 SGHNT, CDR2 YYREEE (reference sequence). Trimming cost V 0 bases and J 8 bases, with 11 bases left between them. The CDR3 length is 13 residues. As DNA, the CDR3 is TGTGCCAGCAGCTTGGTGGCAGGGCTCGGCTACACCTTC. It is translated as CASSLVAGLGYTF.

The CDR3 protein is CASTYTGRALSNQPQHF. CDR3 in DNA: TGTGCCAGTACTTACACAGGGAGGGCGTTAAGCAATCAGCCCCAGCATTTT. V gene TRBV19 combines with J gene TRBJ1-5; D may be TRBD1 (6 bases). The V end was cut by 7 bases, the J end by 1 base, with 20 bases between. The CDR3 length is 17 residues. Germline loops: CDR1 LNHDA, CDR2 SQIVND (reference sequence).